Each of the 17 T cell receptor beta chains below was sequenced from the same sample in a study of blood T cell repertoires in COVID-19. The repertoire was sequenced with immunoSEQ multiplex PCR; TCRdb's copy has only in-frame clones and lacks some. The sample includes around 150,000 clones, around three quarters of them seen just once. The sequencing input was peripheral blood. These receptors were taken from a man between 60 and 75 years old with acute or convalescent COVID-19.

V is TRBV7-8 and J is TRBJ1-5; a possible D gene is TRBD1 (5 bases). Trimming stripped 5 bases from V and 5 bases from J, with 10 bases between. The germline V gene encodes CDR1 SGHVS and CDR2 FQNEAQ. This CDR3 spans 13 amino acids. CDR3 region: CASSRTRDQPQHF. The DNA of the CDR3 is TGTGCCAGCAGCCGCACCAGGGATCAGCCCCAGCATTTT.

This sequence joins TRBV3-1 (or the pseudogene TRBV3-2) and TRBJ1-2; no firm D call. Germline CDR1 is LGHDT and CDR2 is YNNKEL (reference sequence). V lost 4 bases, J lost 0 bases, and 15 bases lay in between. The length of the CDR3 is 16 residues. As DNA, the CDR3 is TGTGCCAGCAGCCCCCTCGACACGTTAGCTAACTATGGCTACACCTTC. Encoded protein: CASSPLDTLANYGYTF.

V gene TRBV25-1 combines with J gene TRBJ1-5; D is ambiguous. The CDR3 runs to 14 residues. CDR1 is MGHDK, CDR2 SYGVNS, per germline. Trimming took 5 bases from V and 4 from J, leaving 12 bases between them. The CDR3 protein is CASSTRVFNQPQHF. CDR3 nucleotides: TGTGCCAGCAGTACTCGGGTCTTTAATCAGCCCCAGCATTTT.

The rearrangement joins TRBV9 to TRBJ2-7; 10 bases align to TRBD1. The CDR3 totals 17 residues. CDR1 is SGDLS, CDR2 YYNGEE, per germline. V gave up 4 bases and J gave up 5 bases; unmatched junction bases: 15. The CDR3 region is CASSPPRGTGDFNEQYF. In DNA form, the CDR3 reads TGTGCCAGCAGCCCTCCGAGGGGGACAGGGGATTTCAACGAGCAGTACTTC.

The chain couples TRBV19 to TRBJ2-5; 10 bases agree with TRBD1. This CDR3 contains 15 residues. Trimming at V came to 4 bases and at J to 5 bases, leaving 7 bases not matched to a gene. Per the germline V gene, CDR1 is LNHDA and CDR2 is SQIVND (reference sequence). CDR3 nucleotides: TGTGCCAGTAGTAGTGGGACAGGGGTAGATGAGACCCAGTACTTC. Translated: CASSSGTGVDETQYF. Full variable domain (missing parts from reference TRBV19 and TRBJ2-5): DGGITQSPKYLFRKEGQNVTLSCEQNLNHDAMYWYRQDPGQGLRLIYYSQIVNDFQKGDIAEGYSVSREKKESFPLTVTSAQKNPTAFYLCASSSGTGVDETQYFGPGTRLLVL.

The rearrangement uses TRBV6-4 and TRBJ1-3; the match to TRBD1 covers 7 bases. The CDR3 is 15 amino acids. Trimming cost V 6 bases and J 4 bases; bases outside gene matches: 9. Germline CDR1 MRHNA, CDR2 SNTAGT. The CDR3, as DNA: TGTGCCAGCAGGAGACAGGGCTTTCTAGGAAACACCATATATTTT. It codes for CASRRQGFLGNTIYF.

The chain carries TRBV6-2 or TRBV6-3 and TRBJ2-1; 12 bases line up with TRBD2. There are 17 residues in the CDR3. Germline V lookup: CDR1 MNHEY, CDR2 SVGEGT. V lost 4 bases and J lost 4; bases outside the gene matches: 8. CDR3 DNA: TGTGCCAGCAGTTTCCAATCTAGCGGGGGGGATTACAATGAGCAGTTCTTC. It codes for CASSFQSSGGDYNEQFF.

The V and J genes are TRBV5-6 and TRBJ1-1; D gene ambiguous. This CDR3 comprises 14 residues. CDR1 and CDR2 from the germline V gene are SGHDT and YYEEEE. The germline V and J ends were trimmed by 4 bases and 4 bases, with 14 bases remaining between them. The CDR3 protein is CASSPGARGTEAFF. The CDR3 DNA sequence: TGTGCCAGCAGCCCCGGTGCGCGGGGCACTGAAGCTTTCTTT.

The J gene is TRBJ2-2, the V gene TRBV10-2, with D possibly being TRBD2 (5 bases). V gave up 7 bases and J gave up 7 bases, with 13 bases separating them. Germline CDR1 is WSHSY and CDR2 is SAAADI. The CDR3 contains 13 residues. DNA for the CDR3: TGCGCCAGCACAGCGGCTAGACACGGGGAGCTGTTTTTT. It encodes CASTAARHGELFF.

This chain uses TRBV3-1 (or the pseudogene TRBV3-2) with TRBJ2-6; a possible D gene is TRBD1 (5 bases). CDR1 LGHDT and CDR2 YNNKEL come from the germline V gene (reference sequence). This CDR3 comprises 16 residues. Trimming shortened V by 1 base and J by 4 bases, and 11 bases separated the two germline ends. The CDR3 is CASSQGAGSGANVLTF. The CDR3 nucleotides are TGTGCCAGCAGCCAAGGCGCAGGGTCCGGGGCCAACGTCCTGACTTTC.

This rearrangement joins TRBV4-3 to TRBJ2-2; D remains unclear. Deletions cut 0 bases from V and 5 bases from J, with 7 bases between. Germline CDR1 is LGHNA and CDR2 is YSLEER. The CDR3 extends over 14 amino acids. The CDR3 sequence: CASSQEIRTGELFF. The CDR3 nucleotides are TGCGCCAGCAGCCAAGAGATTCGGACCGGGGAGCTGTTTTTT.

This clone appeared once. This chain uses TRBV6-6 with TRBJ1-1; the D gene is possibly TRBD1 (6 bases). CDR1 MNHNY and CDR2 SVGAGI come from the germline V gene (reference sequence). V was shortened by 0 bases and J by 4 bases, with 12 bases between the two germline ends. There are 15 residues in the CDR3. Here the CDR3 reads CASSYSLGGGTEAFF. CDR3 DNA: TGTGCCAGCAGTTACTCGTTGGGAGGGGGCACTGAAGCTTTCTTT.

Written as DNA, the CDR3 is TGTGCCAGTAGTTTGGGGACAGGGTCAAATTATGGCTACACCTTC. This encodes CASSLGTGSNYGYTF. The chain joins TRBV19 to TRBJ1-2, with TRBD1 identical over 9 bases. This CDR3 is 15 amino acids long. Germline loops: CDR1 LNHDA, CDR2 SQIVND (reference sequence). V shed 5 bases and J 5 bases; nucleotides not matched to a gene: 9.

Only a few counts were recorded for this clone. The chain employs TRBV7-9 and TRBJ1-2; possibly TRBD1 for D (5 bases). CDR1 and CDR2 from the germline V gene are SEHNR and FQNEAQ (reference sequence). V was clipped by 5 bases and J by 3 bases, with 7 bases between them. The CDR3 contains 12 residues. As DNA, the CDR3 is TGTGCCAGCAGCCCAGGGTACTATGGCTACACCTTC. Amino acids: CASSPGYYGYTF. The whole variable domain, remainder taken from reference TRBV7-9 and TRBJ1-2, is DTGVSQNPRHKITKRGQNVTFRCDPISEHNRLYWYRQTLGQGPEFLTYFQNEAQLEKSRLLSDRFSAERPKGSFSTLEIQRTEQGDSAMYLCASSPGYYGYTFGSGTRLTVV.

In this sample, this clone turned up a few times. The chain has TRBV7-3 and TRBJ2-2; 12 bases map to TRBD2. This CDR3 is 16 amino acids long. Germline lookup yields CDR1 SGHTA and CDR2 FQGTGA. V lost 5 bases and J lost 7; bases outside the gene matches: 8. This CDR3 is CASSALAGGPSGELFF. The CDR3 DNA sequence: TGTGCCAGCAGCGCCCTAGCGGGGGGGCCTAGCGGGGAGCTGTTTTTT.

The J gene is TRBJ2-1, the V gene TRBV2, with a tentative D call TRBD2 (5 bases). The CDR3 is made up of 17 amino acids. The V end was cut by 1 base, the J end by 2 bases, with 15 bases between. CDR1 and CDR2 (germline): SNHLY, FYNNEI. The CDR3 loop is CASSEDPAGLAYNEQFF. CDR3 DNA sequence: TGTGCCAGCAGTGAAGATCCGGCGGGCCTGGCCTACAATGAGCAGTTCTTC.

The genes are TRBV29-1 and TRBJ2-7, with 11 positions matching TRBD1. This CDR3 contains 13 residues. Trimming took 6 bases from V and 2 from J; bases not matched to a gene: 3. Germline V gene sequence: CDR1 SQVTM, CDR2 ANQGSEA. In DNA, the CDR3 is TGCAGCGTGAGGACAGGGGGCACCTACGAGCAGTACTTC. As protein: CSVRTGGTYEQYF.